The clone carrying this T cell receptor beta chain has only a few counts. As yet, its antigen is unknown. CDR3 length equals 15 residues. V was shortened by 2 bases and J by 10 bases, with 17 bases between the two germline ends. Per germline, CDR1 MGHRA and CDR2 YSYEKL. The data are from a study of CD8 T cells in ankylosing spondylitis. Regarding the study as a whole: CD8+ cells made up the disease-linked clones, which were relatively rare in peripheral blood.

TCRdb reprocessed the 5' RACE reads via MiXCR and lists one record per CDR3 protein. The table has over 130,000 distinct CDR3 sequences, around 42% seen once; the top ten hold over 12%. This TCR came from a male donor with ankylosing spondylitis. The chain links TRBV4-1 to TRBJ1-4, with D possibly TRBD1 on 5 matching bases. The sample comprised synovial fluid, either unsorted or a sorted T cell fraction (not recorded which). The CDR3 spells CASSQPGYHARKLFF. The CDR3 DNA sequence: TGCGCCAGCAGCCAACCAGGGTACCATGCGCGAAAACTGTTTTTT.